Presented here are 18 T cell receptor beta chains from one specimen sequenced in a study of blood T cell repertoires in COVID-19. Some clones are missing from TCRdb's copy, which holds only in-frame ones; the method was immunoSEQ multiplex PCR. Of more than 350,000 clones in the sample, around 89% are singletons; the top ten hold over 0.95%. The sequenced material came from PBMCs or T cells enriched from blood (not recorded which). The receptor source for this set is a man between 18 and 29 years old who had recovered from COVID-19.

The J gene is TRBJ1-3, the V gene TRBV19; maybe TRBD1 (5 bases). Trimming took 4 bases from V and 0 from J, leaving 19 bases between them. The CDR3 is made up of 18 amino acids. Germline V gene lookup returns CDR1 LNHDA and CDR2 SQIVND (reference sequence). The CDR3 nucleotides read TGTGCCAGTAGTACACCATTGCACAGGAGAAGCTCTGGAAACACCATATATTTT. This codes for CASSTPLHRRSSGNTIYF. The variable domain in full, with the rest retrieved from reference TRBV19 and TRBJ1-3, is DGGITQSPKYLFRKEGQNVTLSCEQNLNHDAMYWYRQDPGQGLRLIYYSQIVNDFQKGDIAEGYSVSREKKESFPLTVTSAQKNPTAFYLCASSTPLHRRSSGNTIYFGEGSWLTVV.

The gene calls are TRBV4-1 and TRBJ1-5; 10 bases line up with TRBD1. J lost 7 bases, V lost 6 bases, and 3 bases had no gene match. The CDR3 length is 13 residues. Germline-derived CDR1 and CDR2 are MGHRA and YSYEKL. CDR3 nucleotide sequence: TGCGCCAGCAGAGGGACAGGGGAACAGCCCCAGCATTTT. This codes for CASRGTGEQPQHF.

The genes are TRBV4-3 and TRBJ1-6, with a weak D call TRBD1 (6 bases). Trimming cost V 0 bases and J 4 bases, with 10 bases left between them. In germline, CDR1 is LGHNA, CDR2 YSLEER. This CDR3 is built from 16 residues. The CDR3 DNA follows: TGCGCCAGCAGCCAAGATCCGACAGGATATAATTCACCCCTCCACTTT. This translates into CASSQDPTGYNSPLHF.

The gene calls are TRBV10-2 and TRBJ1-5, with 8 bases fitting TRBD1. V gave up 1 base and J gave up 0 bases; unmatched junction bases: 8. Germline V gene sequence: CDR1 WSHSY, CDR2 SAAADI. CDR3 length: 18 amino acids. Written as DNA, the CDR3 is TGCGCCAGCAGTGAGTTACGGACAGGGACTTATAGCAATCAGCCCCAGCATTTT. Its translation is CASSELRTGTYSNQPQHF.

The DNA of the CDR3 is TGTGCCAGTAGTATTTCAGGGGCCTCCTACGAGCAGTACTTC. This gives the protein CASSISGASYEQYF. V and J are TRBV19 and TRBJ2-7, with D possibly TRBD1 on 6 matching bases. The germline gives CDR1 LNHDA, CDR2 SQIVND (reference sequence). V lost 3 bases to trimming and J lost 0 bases, with 9 bases between them. This CDR3 is 14 amino acids long.

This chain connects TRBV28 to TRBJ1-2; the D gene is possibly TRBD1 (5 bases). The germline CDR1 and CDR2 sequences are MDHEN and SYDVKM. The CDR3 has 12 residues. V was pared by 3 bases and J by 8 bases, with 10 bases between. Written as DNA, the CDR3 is TGTGCCAGCAGTTTCAGGGCTCAAGGCTACACCTTC. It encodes CASSFRAQGYTF.

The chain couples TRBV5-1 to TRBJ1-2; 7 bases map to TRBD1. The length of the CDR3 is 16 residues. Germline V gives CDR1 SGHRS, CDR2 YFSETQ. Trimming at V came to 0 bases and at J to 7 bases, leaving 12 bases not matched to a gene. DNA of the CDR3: TGCGCCAGCAGCTTGGCCCAACAGGGGCACTTGGGTGGCTACACCTTC. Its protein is CASSLAQQGHLGGYTF. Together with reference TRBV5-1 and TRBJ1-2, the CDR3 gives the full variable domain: KAGVTQTPRYLIKTRGQQVTLSCSPISGHRSVSWYQQTPGQGLQFLFEYFSETQRNKGNFPGRFSGRQFSNSRSEMNVSTLELGDSALYLCASSLAQQGHLGGYTFGSGTRLTVV.

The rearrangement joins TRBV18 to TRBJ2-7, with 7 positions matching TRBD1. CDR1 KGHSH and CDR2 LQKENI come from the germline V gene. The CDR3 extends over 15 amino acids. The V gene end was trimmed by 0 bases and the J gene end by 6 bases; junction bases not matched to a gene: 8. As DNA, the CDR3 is TGTGCCAGCTCACCACCTTGGGACAGCCCCACCGAGCAGTACTTC. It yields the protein CASSPPWDSPTEQYF.

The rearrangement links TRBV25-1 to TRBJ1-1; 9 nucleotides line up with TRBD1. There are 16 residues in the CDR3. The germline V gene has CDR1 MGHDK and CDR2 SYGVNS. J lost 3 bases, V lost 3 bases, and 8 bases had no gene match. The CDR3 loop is CASSDTGGFSYTEAFF. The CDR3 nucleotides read TGTGCCAGCAGTGATACAGGGGGCTTCTCCTACACTGAAGCTTTCTTT.

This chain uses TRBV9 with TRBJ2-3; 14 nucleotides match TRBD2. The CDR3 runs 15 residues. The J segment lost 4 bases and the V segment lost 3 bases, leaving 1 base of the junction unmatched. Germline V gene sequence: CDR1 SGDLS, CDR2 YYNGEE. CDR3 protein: CASSETSGGADTQYF. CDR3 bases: TGTGCCAGCAGCGAGACTAGCGGGGGGGCAGATACGCAGTATTTT.

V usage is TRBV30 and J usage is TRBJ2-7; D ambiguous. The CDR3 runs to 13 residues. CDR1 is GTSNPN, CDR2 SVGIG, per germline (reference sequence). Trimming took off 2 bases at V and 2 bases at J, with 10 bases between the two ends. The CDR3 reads CAWSRFRAYEQYF. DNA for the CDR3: TGTGCCTGGAGTCGGTTTCGGGCCTACGAGCAGTACTTC.

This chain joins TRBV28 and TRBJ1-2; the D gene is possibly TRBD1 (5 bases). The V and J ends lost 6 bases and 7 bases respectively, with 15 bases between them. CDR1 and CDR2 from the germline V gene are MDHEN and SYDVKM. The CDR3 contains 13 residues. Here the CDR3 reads CASRDIQRGGYTF. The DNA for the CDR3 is TGTGCCAGCAGGGACATCCAGCGAGGTGGCTACACCTTC.

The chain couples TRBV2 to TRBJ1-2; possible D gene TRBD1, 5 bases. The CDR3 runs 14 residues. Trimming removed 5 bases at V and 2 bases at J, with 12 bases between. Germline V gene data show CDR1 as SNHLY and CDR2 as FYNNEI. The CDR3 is CASSSTETNYGYTF. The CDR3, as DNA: TGTGCCAGCAGTTCGACAGAAACGAACTATGGCTACACCTTC. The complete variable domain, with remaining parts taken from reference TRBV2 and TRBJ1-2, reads EPEVTQTPSHQVTQMGQEVILRCVPISNHLYFYWYRQILGQKVEFLVSFYNNEISEKSEIFDDQFSVERPDGSNFTLKIRSTKLEDSAMYFCASSSTETNYGYTFGSGTRLTVV.

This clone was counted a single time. The CDR3 nucleotides are TGTGCCAGCAGCAACCGCCGGGACAGGGCTCAAGAGACCCAGTACTTC. Encoded protein: CASSNRRDRAQETQYF. This chain links TRBV5-6 with TRBJ2-5; TRBD1 matches 9 bases. The junction had 9 bases not matched to a gene; V was cut back by 4 bases and J by 2 bases. Germline loops: CDR1 SGHDT, CDR2 YYEEEE. There are 16 residues in the CDR3.

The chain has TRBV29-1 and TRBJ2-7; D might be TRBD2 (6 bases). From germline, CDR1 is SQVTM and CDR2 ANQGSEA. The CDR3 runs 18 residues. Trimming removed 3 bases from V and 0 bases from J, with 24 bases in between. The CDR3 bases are TGCAGCGTTGAGGCTGGTGGAACGTTTGGGGGGATCTCCTACGAGCAGTACTTC. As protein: CSVEAGGTFGGISYEQYF.

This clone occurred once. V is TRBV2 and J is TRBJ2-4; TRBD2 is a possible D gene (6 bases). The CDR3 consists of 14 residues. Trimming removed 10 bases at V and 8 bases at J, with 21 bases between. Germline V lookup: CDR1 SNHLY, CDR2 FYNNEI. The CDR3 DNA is TGTGCCACCCGAAGGGATGGCGGGACGGACATTCAGTACTTC. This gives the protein CATRRDGGTDIQYF.

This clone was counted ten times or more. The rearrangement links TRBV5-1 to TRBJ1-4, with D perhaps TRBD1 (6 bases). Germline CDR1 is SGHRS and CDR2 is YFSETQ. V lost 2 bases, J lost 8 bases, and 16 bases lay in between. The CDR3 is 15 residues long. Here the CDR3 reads CASSFTGSWTEKLFF. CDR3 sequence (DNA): TGCGCCAGCAGCTTCACAGGGTCCTGGACCGAAAAACTGTTTTTT. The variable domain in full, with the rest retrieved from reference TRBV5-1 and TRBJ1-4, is KAGVTQTPRYLIKTRGQQVTLSCSPISGHRSVSWYQQTPGQGLQFLFEYFSETQRNKGNFPGRFSGRQFSNSRSEMNVSTLELGDSALYLCASSFTGSWTEKLFFGSGTQLSVL.

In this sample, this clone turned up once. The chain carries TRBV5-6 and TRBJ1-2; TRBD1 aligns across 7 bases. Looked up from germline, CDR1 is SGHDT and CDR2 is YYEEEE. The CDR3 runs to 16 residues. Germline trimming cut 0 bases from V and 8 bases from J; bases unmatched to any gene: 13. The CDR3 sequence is CASSLAVRGTFVGYTF. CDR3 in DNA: TGTGCCAGCAGCTTGGCCGTCAGGGGGACCTTCGTCGGCTACACCTTC.